The rows below give T cell receptor beta chains drawn from one sample of a study of T cell changes during pregnancy in multiple sclerosis. Method: immunoSEQ multiplex PCR; TCRdb's copy keeps in-frame clones and lacks some. The table records tens of thousands of clones, approximately 94% of them present only once. The input for sequencing was CD4+ T cells from peripheral blood mononuclear cells, taken before pregnancy. Receptors were obtained from a female donor with multiple sclerosis, enrolled in a pregnancy study. CDR3s include the opening cysteine and the closing phenylalanine or tryptophan. D genes are given only for firm matches.

v_gene: TRBV29-1; j_gene: TRBJ2-7; d_gene: TRBD2; CDR3nt: TGCAGCGTTGAAGATGAGTGGGGGGGCGAGCAGTACTTC; CDR3aa: CSVEDEWGGEQYF
v_gene: TRBV9; j_gene: TRBJ2-1; d_gene: TRBD2; CDR3nt: TGTGCCAGCAGCGTAACAGCGGGGGGAGACAATGAGCAGTTCTTC; CDR3aa: CASSVTAGGDNEQFF
v_gene: TRBV6-1; j_gene: TRBJ2-4; d_gene: TRBD2; CDR3nt: TGTGCCAGCGTGGGGACTAGTAGAGACATTCAGTACTTC; CDR3aa: CASVGTSRDIQYF
v_gene: TRBV27; j_gene: TRBJ1-6; d_gene: TRBD1; CDR3nt: TGTGCCAGCAGTCCCACCTTCCGACAGGGCAATAATTCACCCCTCCACTTT; CDR3aa: CASSPTFRQGNNSPLHF
v_gene: TRBV5-1; j_gene: TRBJ2-3; d_gene: NA; CDR3nt: TGCGCCAGCAGCTTCAACAGGGTGGATACGCAGTATTTT; CDR3aa: CASSFNRVDTQYF
v_gene: TRBV10-3; j_gene: TRBJ2-3; d_gene: TRBD1; CDR3nt: TGTGCCATCTCAGGGGGCGCGGGAGATACGCAGTATTTT; CDR3aa: CAISGGAGDTQYF
v_gene: TRBV7-8; j_gene: TRBJ1-2; d_gene: TRBD1; CDR3nt: TGTGCCAGCAGCTTGGGACAGAACTATGGCTACACCTTC; CDR3aa: CASSLGQNYGYTF
v_gene: TRBV10-1; j_gene: TRBJ2-1; d_gene: TRBD2; CDR3nt: TGCGCCAGCAGTGAGTGGCGGGAGGGCCCAAACAATGAGCAGTTCTTC; CDR3aa: CASSEWREGPNNEQFF
v_gene: TRBV2; j_gene: TRBJ1-2; d_gene: NA; CDR3nt: TGTGCCAGCAGTGGACAGGTGAACTATGGCTACACCTTC; CDR3aa: CASSGQVNYGYTF
v_gene: TRBV11-1; j_gene: TRBJ2-1; d_gene: NA; CDR3nt: TGTGCCAGCAGCTTTCTTTCTGGAGGGCTCCACAATGAGCAGTTCTTC; CDR3aa: CASSFLSGGLHNEQFF
v_gene: TRBV7-9; j_gene: TRBJ1-4; d_gene: NA; CDR3nt: TGTGCCAGCAGCCCCCGAGGGGGGGGCACTAATGAAAAACTGTTTTTT; CDR3aa: CASSPRGGGTNEKLFF
v_gene: TRBV6-4; j_gene: TRBJ2-7; d_gene: NA; CDR3nt: TGTGCCACCCCATCGTTACAGGGAGGGCCCTCCTACGAGCAGTACTTC; CDR3aa: CATPSLQGGPSYEQYF
v_gene: TRBV9; j_gene: TRBJ2-2; d_gene: TRBD1; CDR3nt: TGTGCCAGCAGCGACAGGGGTAACACCGGGGAGCTGTTTTTT; CDR3aa: CASSDRGNTGELFF